Following are 16 T cell receptor beta chains from one sample sequenced in a study of regulatory T cells in long-lasting Graves disease. With iRepertoire HTBI primers and Arm-PCR of CDR3 regions, TCR beta libraries were built. MiXCR, run by TCRdb on the multiplex PCR reads, gives a single entry per CDR3 protein. The data contain 350,000 to 500,000 distinct CDR3 sequences, 16% of them singletons. This sample's time point: newly diagnosed GD, antithyroid drugs for less than 3 months. With RNA extracted from PBMCs as input, the TCR library was made. This sample was also put to use in a study of T cells in Graves' hyperthyroidism and ophthalmopathy.

The material was peripheral blood mononuclear cells (PBMCs), obtained at new diagnosis, from a patient treated with antithyroid drugs. Source of these receptors: a woman aged 25 to 39 with Graves disease.

The sample holds a few counts of this clonotype. The chain couples TRBV6-2 or TRBV6-3 to TRBJ2-5, with D perhaps matching TRBD2 (6 bases). The V gene lost 5 bases and the J gene lost 4 bases, with 17 bases spanning the gap. The CDR3 consists of 15 residues. Germline V CDR1 and CDR2: MNHEY, SVGEGT. The CDR3 sequence is CASSPQGVSGETQYF. The CDR3 DNA is TGTGCCAGCAGTCCCCAGGGAGTTAGCGGAGAGACCCAGTACTTC.

This sequence joins TRBV19 and TRBJ2-2; 13 bases are shared with TRBD2. Trimming cost V 6 bases and J 1 base; bases outside gene matches: 8. Looked up from germline, CDR1 is LNHDA and CDR2 is SQIVND (reference sequence). CDR3 length equals 18 residues. The chain's CDR3 is CASSMGLAGFRNTGELFF. CDR3 in DNA: TGTGCCAGTAGCATGGGACTAGCGGGATTTCGGAACACCGGGGAGCTGTTTTTT. Drawing the rest from reference TRBV19 and TRBJ2-2, the complete variable domain is DGGITQSPKYLFRKEGQNVTLSCEQNLNHDAMYWYRQDPGQGLRLIYYSQIVNDFQKGDIAEGYSVSREKKESFPLTVTSAQKNPTAFYLCASSMGLAGFRNTGELFFGEGSRLTVL.

The chain couples TRBV12-3 or TRBV12-4 to TRBJ1-4, with TRBD1 identical over 10 bases. The CDR3 consists of 15 residues. V lost 5 bases and J lost 3; bases outside the gene matches: 3. The CDR3 reads CASSPGTGANEKLFF. CDR3 DNA: TGTGCCAGCAGTCCCGGGACAGGGGCTAATGAAAAACTGTTTTTT.

Only a few counts were recorded for this clonotype. This chain joins TRBV9 and TRBJ1-2; the D is unclear. Trimming stripped 0 bases from V and 1 base from J, with 1 base between. Germline CDR1 and CDR2: SGDLS and YYNGEE. This CDR3 is built from 12 residues. This CDR3 reads CASSVDNYGYTF. In DNA form, the CDR3 reads TGTGCCAGCAGCGTAGATAACTATGGCTACACCTTC.

This clonotype was counted between two and nine times. CDR3 sequence: CASSRTSVVSDTQYF. CDR3 in DNA: TGTGCCAGCAGCCGTACTAGCGTTGTATCAGATACGCAGTATTTT. The chain links TRBV5-6 to TRBJ2-3; the match to TRBD2 covers 7 bases. J was trimmed by 4 bases and V by 4 bases; bases with no gene match: 9. The CDR3 spans 15 residues. Germline V gene data show CDR1 as SGHDT and CDR2 as YYEEEE.

This clonotype was observed many times. The chain carries TRBV28 and TRBJ1-1; D gene uncertain. The CDR3 has 12 amino acids. Germline CDR1 and CDR2: MDHEN and SYDVKM. V was shortened by 10 bases and J by 4 bases, with 13 bases between the two germline ends. CDR3 nucleotide sequence: TGTGCCACCAGAACGGACGTCACTGAAGCTTTCTTT. It encodes CATRTDVTEAFF.

This clonotype was recorded many times. The chain links TRBV20-1 to TRBJ1-6, with TRBD1 identical over 11 bases. V lost 3 bases to trimming and J lost 9 bases; unmatched junction nucleotides: 4. CDR1 and CDR2 (germline): DFQATT, SNEGSKA (reference sequence). The CDR3 runs 14 residues. CDR3 residues: CSASKGQGASPLHF. The DNA for the CDR3 is TGCAGTGCTAGTAAAGGACAGGGGGCTTCACCCCTCCACTTT.

In this sample, this clonotype turned up many times. The V gene is TRBV7-3, the J gene TRBJ2-1; TRBD2 agrees at 15 bases. Looked up from germline, CDR1 is SGHTA and CDR2 is FQGTGA. This CDR3 has 13 residues. V was pared by 4 bases and J by 12 bases, with 1 base of the junction left unmatched. CDR3 DNA: TGTGCCAGCAGCTGGACTAGCGGGAGGGCGCAGTTCTTC. This gives the protein CASSWTSGRAQFF.

This chain uses TRBV28 with TRBJ1-6; D is uncertain. The CDR3 consists of 14 residues. Germline CDR1 reads MDHEN; CDR2 reads SYDVKM. Trimming removed 6 bases from V and 9 bases from J, with 15 bases in between. The CDR3 reads CASSPRSDSSPLHF. The CDR3 nucleotides read TGTGCCAGCAGCCCCCGGAGCGATAGTTCACCCCTCCACTTT.

This clonotype was detected ten times or more. This chain links TRBV2 with TRBJ2-1; TRBD2 aligns across 12 bases. CDR3 size: 14 residues. CDR1 is SNHLY and CDR2 is FYNNEI in the germline V gene. V gave up 6 bases and J gave up 8 bases; unmatched junction bases: 5. This chain's CDR3 is CASSGLAGIDEQFF. The CDR3 DNA reads as TGTGCCAGCAGCGGACTAGCGGGAATCGATGAGCAGTTCTTC.

About this clonotype itself: With a much larger clone just one base away, this may be a read error. The chain recombines TRBV10-2 with TRBJ2-7; possibly TRBD2 for D (5 bases). Per germline, CDR1 WSHSY and CDR2 SAAADI. The CDR3 is 15 residues long. V dropped 3 bases and J dropped 7 bases, with 19 bases sitting between them. CDR3 sequence reads: CASSDGLPSRNEQYF. The CDR3 region has the DNA TGCGCCAGCAGTGATGGACTGCCTAGTCGGAATGAGCAGTACTTC.

The rearrangement links TRBV28 to TRBJ1-1; TRBD1 aligns across 9 bases. The CDR3 runs to 15 residues. Germline trimming cut 6 bases from V and 0 bases from J; bases unmatched to any gene: 5. From germline, CDR1 is MDHEN and CDR2 SYDVKM. The CDR3 here is CASRRTGAMNTEAFF. For the CDR3, the DNA is TGTGCCAGCAGAAGGACAGGGGCGATGAACACTGAAGCTTTCTTT.

This clonotype showed up just a few times. The chain recombines TRBV27 with TRBJ2-1, with TRBD2 identical over 12 bases. Germline values: CDR1 MNHEY, CDR2 SMNVEV (reference sequence). CDR3 length: 18 amino acids. The V segment lost 4 bases and the J segment 0 bases; nucleotides outside the gene matches: 7. Here the CDR3 reads CASSSLAGGESSYNEQFF. The CDR3 DNA sequence: TGTGCCAGCAGTTCTCTAGCGGGAGGGGAAAGCTCCTACAATGAGCAGTTCTTC.

V usage is TRBV12-3 or TRBV12-4 and J usage is TRBJ1-1; D is undetermined. The CDR3 spans 14 residues. With 9 bases removed from V and 2 bases from J, the gap between germline ends came to 16 bases. CDR3 bases: TGTGCCAGGCCGCGGCGGCAAACAAACACTGAAGCTTTCTTT. This translates into CARPRRQTNTEAFF.

The CDR3 DNA follows: TGTGCCACCAGCAGAGGGAGGGAAGGGCCCGCCGGGGAGCTGTTTTTT. Protein: CATSRGREGPAGELFF. V usage is TRBV15 and J usage is TRBJ2-2, with D maybe TRBD2 (6 bases). The CDR3 loop spans 16 amino acids. The germline CDR1 and CDR2 sequences are LNHNV and YYDKDF (reference sequence). The V and J ends lost 1 base and 6 bases respectively, with 15 bases between them.

This clonotype was counted a few times. The rearrangement uses TRBV5-1 and TRBJ2-4, with TRBD2 identical over 7 bases. Germline values: CDR1 SGHRS, CDR2 YFSETQ. V dropped 0 bases and J dropped 6; count of bases not matched to a gene: 9. The CDR3 is made up of 16 amino acids. CDR3 loop: CASSLGGLASGNIQYF. The CDR3, as DNA: TGCGCCAGCAGCTTGGGGGGACTTGCTAGCGGAAACATTCAGTACTTC.